One sample yielded the 21 T cell receptor beta chains listed below, sequenced in a study of monozygotic twins with inflammatory bowel disease. TCRdb reprocessed the 5' RACE reads, keeping one entry per CDR3 protein, no DNA. The sample data list around 230,000 distinct CDR3 sequences. The sample taken for sequencing was blood. The source is a human donor with ulcerative colitis or Crohn's disease, or a healthy co-twin of an affected twin (not recorded which).

The chain couples TRBV10-3 to TRBJ2-7; TCRdb reports TRBD1, a call that lacks DNA to check it against. Germline CDR1 ENHRY, CDR2 SYGVKD. CDR3 size: 15 residues. CDR3 region: CAISPTGVTVWEQYF.

The chain is built from TRBV20-1 and TRBJ1-1; TCRdb names TRBD1, which stays unverified in the absence of DNA. Germline V CDR1 and CDR2: DFQATT, SNEGSKA (reference sequence). This CDR3 contains 14 residues. The CDR3 protein is CSAREGRGGTEAFF.

The rearrangement links TRBV12-3 or TRBV12-4 to TRBJ2-7. This CDR3 has 14 residues. CDR3 sequence reads: CASRLAGVGHEQYF.

V and J are TRBV20-1 and TRBJ2-1; TCRdb proposes TRBD1, but this gene call is untestable without DNA. Germline V gene sequence: CDR1 DFQATT, CDR2 SNEGSKA (reference sequence). The CDR3 contains 14 residues. CDR3 protein: CSARGQGIHNEQFF.

Here the CDR3 reads CASSSFGETQYF. The V gene is TRBV12-3 or TRBV12-4, the J gene TRBJ2-5. The CDR3 is made up of 12 amino acids.

The chain employs TRBV5-1 and TRBJ1-1; TCRdb returns TRBD1, unconfirmable since there is no DNA. Germline lookup yields CDR1 SGHRS and CDR2 YFSETQ. CDR3 length equals 15 residues. The CDR3 loop is CASSSGLPGNTEAFF.

This chain uses TRBV10-2 with TRBJ2-7; TCRdb picks TRBD1, but there is no DNA to check that call. CDR3 size: 15 residues. The germline gives CDR1 WSHSY, CDR2 SAAADI. CDR3 loop: CASSRFQGPSYEQYF.

The gene calls are TRBV5-1 and TRBJ1-1; lacking DNA, the TRBD1 call made by TCRdb goes unchecked. The V gene's germline CDR1 is SGHRS and CDR2 YFSETQ. The CDR3 runs 16 residues. The CDR3 protein is CASSFNRASESTEAFF.

The J gene is TRBJ1-2, the V gene TRBV3-1; TCRdb selects TRBD1, and the lack of DNA leaves this call unchecked. The CDR3 is 15 amino acids. Germline V gene lookup returns CDR1 LGHDT and CDR2 YNNKEL (reference sequence). The CDR3 protein is CASSPGTAPFGGYTF.

This chain connects TRBV12-3 or TRBV12-4 to TRBJ1-1. This CDR3 contains 13 residues. The CDR3: CASSFKAYTEAFF.

The V call is TRBV28, the J call TRBJ1-1; TCRdb proposes TRBD1, but this gene call is untestable without DNA. Germline lookup yields CDR1 MDHEN and CDR2 SYDVKM. The CDR3 has 15 amino acids. This CDR3 reads CASSFRGAGNAEAFF.

The chain joins TRBV5-1 to TRBJ2-5; lacking DNA, the TRBD1 call made by TCRdb goes unchecked. The CDR3 is 14 residues long. CDR1 is SGHRS and CDR2 is YFSETQ in the germline V gene. The CDR3 sequence is CASSSAAGPETQYF. The full variable domain, rest sourced from reference TRBV5-1 and TRBJ2-5, is KAGVTQTPRYLIKTRGQQVTLSCSPISGHRSVSWYQQTPGQGLQFLFEYFSETQRNKGNFPGRFSGRQFSNSRSEMNVSTLELGDSALYLCASSSAAGPETQYFGPGTRLLVL.

The chain carries TRBV6-5 and TRBJ1-1; TCRdb picks TRBD1, but there is no DNA to check that call. There are 13 residues in the CDR3. Germline lookup yields CDR1 MNHEY and CDR2 SVGAGI. CDR3 sequence reads: CASSYSPAGEAFF.

This chain connects TRBV7-9 to TRBJ1-4. Germline CDR1 and CDR2: SEHNR and FQNEAQ (reference sequence). The CDR3 has 14 residues. CDR3: CASSYHSTNEKLFF.

The chain combines TRBV7-8 with TRBJ1-1. CDR3 size: 14 residues. The germline V gene encodes CDR1 SGHVS and CDR2 FQNEAQ. Here the CDR3 reads CASRRITENTEAFF.

This chain joins TRBV2 and TRBJ1-2; TCRdb's assignment of TRBD1 cannot be checked, as there is no DNA. The V gene's germline CDR1 is SNHLY and CDR2 FYNNEI. The CDR3 length is 14 residues. CDR3 in amino acids: CASVRGQINYGYTF.

This sequence joins TRBV20-1 and TRBJ2-7; the D call of TRBD2 rests on TCRdb alone, since no DNA is present to check it. CDR1 and CDR2 from the germline V gene are DFQATT and SNEGSKA (reference sequence). The CDR3 covers 14 residues. The chain's CDR3 is CSALEVAGGNEQYF.

The chain links TRBV5-5 to TRBJ1-1. CDR3 length equals 13 residues. CDR1 is SGHKS, CDR2 YYEKEE, per germline (reference sequence). This CDR3 reads CASSFNGLTEAFF. Together with reference TRBV5-5 and TRBJ1-1, the CDR3 gives the full variable domain: DAGVTQSPTHLIKTRGQQVTLRCSPISGHKSVSWYQQVLGQGPQFIFQYYEKEERGRGNFPDRFSARQFPNYSSELNVNALLLGDSALYLCASSFNGLTEAFFGQGTRLTVV.

The chain recombines TRBV5-5 with TRBJ1-1; as DNA is missing, the TRBD1 call by TCRdb cannot be tested. CDR3 length equals 14 residues. Germline V gives CDR1 SGHKS, CDR2 YYEKEE (reference sequence). CDR3 amino acids: CASSSIGTAPEAFF.

The chain carries TRBV14 and TRBJ1-2; the TCRdb call, TRBD1, lacks DNA for checking. Looked up from germline, CDR1 is SGHDN and CDR2 is FVKESK. The CDR3 has 15 amino acids. The CDR3 region is CASSQRTGTGDGYTF.

The rearrangement uses TRBV12-3 or TRBV12-4 and TRBJ2-1; TCRdb lists TRBD1, though no DNA is available to test this call. CDR3 length: 14 amino acids. The CDR3 loop is CASSFDRAHNEQFF.